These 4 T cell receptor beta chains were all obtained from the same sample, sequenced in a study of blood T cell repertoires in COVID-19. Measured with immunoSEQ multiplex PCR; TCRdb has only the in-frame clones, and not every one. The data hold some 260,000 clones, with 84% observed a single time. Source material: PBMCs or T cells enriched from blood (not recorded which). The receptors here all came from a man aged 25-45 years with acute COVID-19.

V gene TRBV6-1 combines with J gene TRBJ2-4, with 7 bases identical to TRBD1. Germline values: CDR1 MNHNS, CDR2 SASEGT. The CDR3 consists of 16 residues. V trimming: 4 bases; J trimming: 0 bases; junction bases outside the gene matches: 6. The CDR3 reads CASSVGTELAKNIQYF. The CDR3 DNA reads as TGTGCCAGCAGTGTAGGGACAGAACTAGCCAAAAACATTCAGTACTTC.

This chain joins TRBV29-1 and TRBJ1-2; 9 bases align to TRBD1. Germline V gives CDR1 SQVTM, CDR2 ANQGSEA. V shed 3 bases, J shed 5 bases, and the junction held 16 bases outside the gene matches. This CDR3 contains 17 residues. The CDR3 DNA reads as TGCAGCGTTGAGGACAGGGGTCACTCCCTATTTCGATATGGCTACACCTTC. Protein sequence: CSVEDRGHSLFRYGYTF.

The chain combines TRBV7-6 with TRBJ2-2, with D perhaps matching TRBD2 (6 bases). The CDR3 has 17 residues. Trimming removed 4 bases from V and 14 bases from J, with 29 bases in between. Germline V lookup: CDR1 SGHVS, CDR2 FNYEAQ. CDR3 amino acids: CASSSGLSLSPQELLFF. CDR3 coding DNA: TGTGCCAGCAGCTCGGGACTTTCTTTGTCCCCCCAGGAACTACTGTTTTTT.

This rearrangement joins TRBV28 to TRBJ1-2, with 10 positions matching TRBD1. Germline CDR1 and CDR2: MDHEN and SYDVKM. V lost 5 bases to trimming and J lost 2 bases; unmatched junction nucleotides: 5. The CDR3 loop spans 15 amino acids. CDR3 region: CASSAPTGGNYGYTF. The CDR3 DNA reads TGTGCCAGCAGTGCCCCGACAGGGGGCAACTATGGCTACACCTTC.